There are a few counts of the clone carrying this T cell receptor beta chain. The investigators amplified TCR beta CDR3 regions from RNA transcripts. HTBI primers were the set used in a first-round RT-PCR of the TCR CDR3. Each CDR3 protein is one row after TCRdb ran MiXCR on the multiplex PCR reads. The table shows around 620,000 distinct CDR3 sequences, with 15% to 20% occurring only once. In germline, CDR1 is SGHDN, CDR2 FVKESK. J was trimmed by 5 bases and V by 4 bases; bases with no gene match: 5. The CDR3 length is 17 residues. The data stem from a study of T cells in Graves' hyperthyroidism and ophthalmopathy. An absence of ophthalmopathy progression within 18 months meant stable Graves' hyperthyroidism.

This chain uses TRBV14 with TRBJ2-1, with 16 bases lining up with TRBD2. Sequencing input: blood. This receptor was obtained from a woman younger than 45 with Graves' hyperthyroidism. The chain's CDR3 is CASSRGLAGGDDNEQFF. The CDR3 DNA is TGTGCCAGCAGCCGGGGACTAGCGGGGGGGGATGACAATGAGCAGTTCTTC.